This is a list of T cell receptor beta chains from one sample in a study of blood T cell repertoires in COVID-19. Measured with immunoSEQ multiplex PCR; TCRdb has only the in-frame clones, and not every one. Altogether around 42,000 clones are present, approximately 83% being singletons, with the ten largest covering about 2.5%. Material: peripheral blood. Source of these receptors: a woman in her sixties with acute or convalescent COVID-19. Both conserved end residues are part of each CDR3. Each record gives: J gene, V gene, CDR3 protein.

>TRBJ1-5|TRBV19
CASSNQPGGQPQHF
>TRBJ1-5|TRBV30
CAWTRGSNQPQHF
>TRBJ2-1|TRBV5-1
CASSPKMGTSGSMKEQFF
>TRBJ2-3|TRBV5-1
CASSATTDTQYF
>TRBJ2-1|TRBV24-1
CATSGANGNEQFF
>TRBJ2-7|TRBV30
CAWTSSFDEQYF
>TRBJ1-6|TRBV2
CASSVVAGSRGSYNSPLHF
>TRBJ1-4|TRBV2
CASRRSGEKLFF
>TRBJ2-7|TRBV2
CASTEGTPSEQYF
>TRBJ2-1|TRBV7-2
CASSPARGSIVGQFF
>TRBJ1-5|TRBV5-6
CASSSSTGTFNQPQHF
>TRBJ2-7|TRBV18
CASSPPGDTVSEQYF
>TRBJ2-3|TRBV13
CASSLGLAGGPRTDTQYF
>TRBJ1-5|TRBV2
CASTYGQAPQPQHF
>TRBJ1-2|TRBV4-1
CASSHASGRALDYGYTF
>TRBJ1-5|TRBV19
CASSSGNQPQHF
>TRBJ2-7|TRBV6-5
CASSRRGPYEQYF
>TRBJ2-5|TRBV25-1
CASSRTGGFQETQYF
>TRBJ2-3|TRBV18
CASSPRVTGAADTQYF
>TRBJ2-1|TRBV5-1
CASSLVARGSYNEQFF
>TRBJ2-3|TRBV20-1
CSASGGSTDTQYF
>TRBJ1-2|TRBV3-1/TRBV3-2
CASSQAQGPNYGYTF
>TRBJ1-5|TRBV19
CASTGGGRNQPQHF
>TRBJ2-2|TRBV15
CATGLARTGELFF
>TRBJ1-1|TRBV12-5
CASGLTGGNTEAFF
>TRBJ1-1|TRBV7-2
CASSLAGKITEAFF
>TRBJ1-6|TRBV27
CASSLYRGGNVDHSRNNSPLHF
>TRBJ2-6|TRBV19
CASSFFFGQGKSSGANVLTF
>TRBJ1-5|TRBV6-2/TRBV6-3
CASSYLQGHQPQHF
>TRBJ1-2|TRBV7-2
CASSPYLGGYTF
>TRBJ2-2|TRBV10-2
CASSEGHANTGELFF
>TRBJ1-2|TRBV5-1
CASSLGTGDYGYTF
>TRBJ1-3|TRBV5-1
CASSLDSFSGNTIYF
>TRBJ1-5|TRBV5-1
CASRSGVNSNQPQHF
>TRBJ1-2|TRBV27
CASSLSQGKSYGYTF
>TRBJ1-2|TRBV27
CASSLRTGTYGYTF
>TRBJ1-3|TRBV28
CASRPTSGQGQGNTIYF
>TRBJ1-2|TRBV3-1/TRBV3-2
CASSHLRGNYGYTF
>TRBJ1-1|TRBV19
CASSGAIQYFTEAFF
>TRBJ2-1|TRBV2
CASRDRGLGEQFF
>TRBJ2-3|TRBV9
CASSVAGGPVDTQYF
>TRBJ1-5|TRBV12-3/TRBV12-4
CASSSTPGPQHF
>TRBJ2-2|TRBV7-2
CASSLAVVGRFRNTGELFF
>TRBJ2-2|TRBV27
CASSTLAGGSTGELFF
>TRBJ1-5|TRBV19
CASSNDTGENNQPQHF
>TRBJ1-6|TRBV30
CARTVGRHNSPLHF
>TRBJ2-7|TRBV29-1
CSATIPGAYEQYF
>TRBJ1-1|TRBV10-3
CAISPETGGNTEAFF
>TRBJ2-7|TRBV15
CATSRGTGGTYEQYF
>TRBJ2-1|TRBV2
CASRRRREGYNEQFF
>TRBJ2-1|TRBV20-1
CSASRLAGEQFF